The clone carrying this T cell receptor beta chain was seen a single time. The CDR3 runs 15 residues. With V trimmed by 6 bases and J by 9 bases, 11 bases remained unmatched. Looked up from germline, CDR1 is MNHEY and CDR2 is SVGAGI. Sequencing targeted TCR beta in blood CD8+ and CD4+ T cells. TEMRA cells were FACS-enriched, while CD8+ and CD4+ T cells were negatively isolated. Random-hexamer reverse transcription was applied to 0.5 to 1 ug RNA. Multiplex PCR with immunoSEQ amplified the TCR beta CDR3 across 54 Vbeta and 13 Jbeta. TCRdb analysed the immunoSEQ multiplex PCR reads with MiXCR anew, one entry per CDR3 protein. This table holds approximately 120,000 distinct CDR3 sequences, over 85% found once. The data belong to a study of CD8 T cells in Susac syndrome.

The chain links TRBV6-5 to TRBJ1-6; 7 bases are a match to TRBD1. The source of this sequence is a human donor in good health. Sequenced material: CD4+ T cells from PBMCs. DNA of the CDR3: TGTGCCAGCAGACCACAGGGGAAAGGGATTTCACCCCTCCACTTT. Its protein product is CASRPQGKGISPLHF.